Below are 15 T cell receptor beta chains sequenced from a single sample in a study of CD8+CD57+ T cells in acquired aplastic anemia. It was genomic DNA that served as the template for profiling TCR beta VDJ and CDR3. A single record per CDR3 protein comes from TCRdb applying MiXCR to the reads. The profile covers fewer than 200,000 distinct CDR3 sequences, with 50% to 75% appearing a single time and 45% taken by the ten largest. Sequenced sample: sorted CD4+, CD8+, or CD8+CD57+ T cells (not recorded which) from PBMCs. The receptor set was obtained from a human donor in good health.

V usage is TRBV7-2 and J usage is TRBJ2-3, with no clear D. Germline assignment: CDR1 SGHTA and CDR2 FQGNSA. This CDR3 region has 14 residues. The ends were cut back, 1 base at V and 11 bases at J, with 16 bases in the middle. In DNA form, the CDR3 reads TGTGCCAGCAGCTTAGGGGCAGCCTTCAATGAGCAGTATTTT. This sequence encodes CASSLGAAFNEQYF.

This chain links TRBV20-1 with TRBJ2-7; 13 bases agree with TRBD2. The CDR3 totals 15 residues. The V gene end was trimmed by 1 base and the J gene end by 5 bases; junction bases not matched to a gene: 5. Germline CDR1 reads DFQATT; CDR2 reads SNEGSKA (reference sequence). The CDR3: CSARVGLAGTHEQYF. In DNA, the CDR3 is TGCAGTGCTAGAGTGGGACTAGCGGGGACCCACGAGCAGTACTTC.

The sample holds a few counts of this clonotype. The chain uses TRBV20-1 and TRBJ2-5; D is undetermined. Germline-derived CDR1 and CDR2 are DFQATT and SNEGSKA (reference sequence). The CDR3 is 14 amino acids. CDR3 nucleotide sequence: TGCAGCAGTGAGGAAGGGATTCAACGGAAGACCCAGTACTTC. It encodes CSSEEGIQRKTQYF.

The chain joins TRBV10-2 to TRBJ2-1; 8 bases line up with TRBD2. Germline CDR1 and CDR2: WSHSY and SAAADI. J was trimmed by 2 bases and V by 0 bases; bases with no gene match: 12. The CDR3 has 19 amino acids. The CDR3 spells CASSESGLSGATTYNEQFF. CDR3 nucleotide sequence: TGCGCCAGCAGTGAGTCCGGTCTTAGCGGGGCTACCACCTACAATGAGCAGTTCTTC.

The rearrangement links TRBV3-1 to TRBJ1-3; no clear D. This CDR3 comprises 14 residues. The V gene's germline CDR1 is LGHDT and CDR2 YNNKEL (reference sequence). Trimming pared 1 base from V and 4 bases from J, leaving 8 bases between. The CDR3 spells CASSQVVGGNTIYF. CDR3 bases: TGTGCCAGCAGCCAAGTAGTAGGCGGAAACACCATATATTTT.

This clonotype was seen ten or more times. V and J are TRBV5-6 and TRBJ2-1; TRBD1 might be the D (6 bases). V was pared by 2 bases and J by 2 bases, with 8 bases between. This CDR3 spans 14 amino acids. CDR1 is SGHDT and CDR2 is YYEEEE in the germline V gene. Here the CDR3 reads CASSFQGTYNEQFF. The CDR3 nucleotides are TGTGCCAGCAGCTTCCAGGGGACCTACAATGAGCAGTTCTTC.

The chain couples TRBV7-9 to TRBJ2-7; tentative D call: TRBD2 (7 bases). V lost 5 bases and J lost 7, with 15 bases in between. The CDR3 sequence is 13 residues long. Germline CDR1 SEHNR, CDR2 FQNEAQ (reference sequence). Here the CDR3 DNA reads TGTGCCAGCAGCGGGAGGGGGACGGGGGAGCAGTACTTC. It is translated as CASSGRGTGEQYF.

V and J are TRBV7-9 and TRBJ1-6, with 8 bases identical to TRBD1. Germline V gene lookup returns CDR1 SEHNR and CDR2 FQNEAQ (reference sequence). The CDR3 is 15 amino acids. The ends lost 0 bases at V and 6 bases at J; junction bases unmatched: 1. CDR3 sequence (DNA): TGTGCCAGCAGCTTAGCCAGGGGGCCTAATTCACCCCTCCACTTT. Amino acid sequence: CASSLARGPNSPLHF.

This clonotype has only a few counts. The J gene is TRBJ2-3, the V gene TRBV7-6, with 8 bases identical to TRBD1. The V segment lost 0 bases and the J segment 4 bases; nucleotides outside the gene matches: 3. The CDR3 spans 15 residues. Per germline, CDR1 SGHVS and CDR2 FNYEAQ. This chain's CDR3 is CASSLAKDRADTQYF. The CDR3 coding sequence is TGTGCCAGCAGCTTAGCCAAGGACAGGGCAGATACGCAGTATTTT. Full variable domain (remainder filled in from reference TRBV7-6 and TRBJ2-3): GAGVSQSPRYKVTKRGQDVALRCDPISGHVSLYWYRQALGQGPEFLTYFNYEAQQDKSGLPNDRFSAERPEGSISTLTIQRTEQRDSAMYRCASSLAKDRADTQYFGPGTRLTVL.

CDR3 DNA sequence: TGTGCCAGCAGCTACGGACTAGCGGGGAACCCGAGCACAGATACGCAGTATTTT. It yields the protein CASSYGLAGNPSTDTQYF. The J gene is TRBJ2-3, the V gene TRBV7-9, with 12 bases aligning to TRBD2. The CDR3 length is 18 residues. V gave up 4 bases and J gave up 0 bases; unmatched junction bases: 8. The germline gives CDR1 SEHNR, CDR2 FQNEAQ (reference sequence).

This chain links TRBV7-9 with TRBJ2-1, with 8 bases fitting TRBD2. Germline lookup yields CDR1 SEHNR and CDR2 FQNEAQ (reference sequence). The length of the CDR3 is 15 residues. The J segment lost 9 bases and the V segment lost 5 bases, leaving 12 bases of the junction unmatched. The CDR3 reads CASSLAGGRFSEQFF. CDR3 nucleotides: TGTGCCAGCAGCCTGGCTGGCGGGAGGTTCAGTGAGCAGTTCTTC.

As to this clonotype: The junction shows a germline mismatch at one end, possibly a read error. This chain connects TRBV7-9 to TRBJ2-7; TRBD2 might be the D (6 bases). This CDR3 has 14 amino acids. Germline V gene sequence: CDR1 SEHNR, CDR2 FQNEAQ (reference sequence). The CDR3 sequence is CASSQDRRAHEQYF. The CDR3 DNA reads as TGCGCCAGCAGCCAAGATCGGAGGGCACACGAGCAGTACTTC. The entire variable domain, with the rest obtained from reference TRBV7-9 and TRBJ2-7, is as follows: DTGVSQNPRHKITKRGQNVTFRCDPISEHNRLYWYRQTLGQGPEFLTYFQNEAQLEKSRLLSDRFSAERPKGSFSTLEIQRTEQGDSAMYLCASSQDRRAHEQYFGPGTRLTVT.

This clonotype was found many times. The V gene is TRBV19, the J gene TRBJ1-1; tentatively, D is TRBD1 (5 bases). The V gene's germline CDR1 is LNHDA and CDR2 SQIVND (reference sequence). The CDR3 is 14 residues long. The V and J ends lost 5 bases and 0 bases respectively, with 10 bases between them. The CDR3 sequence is CASSQGSMNTEAFF. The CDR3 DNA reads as TGTGCCAGTAGTCAGGGTTCCATGAACACTGAAGCTTTCTTT.

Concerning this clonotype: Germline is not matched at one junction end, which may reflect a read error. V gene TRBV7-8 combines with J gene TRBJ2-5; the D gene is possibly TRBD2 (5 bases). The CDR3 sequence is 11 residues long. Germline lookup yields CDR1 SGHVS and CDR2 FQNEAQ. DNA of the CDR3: TGTGCCAGCAGTTCAATGCCGGGGAACGACTTC. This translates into CASSSMPGNDF.

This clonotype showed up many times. This CDR3 reads CASTDPAVNEQFF. CDR3 in DNA: TGTGCCAGCACCGACCCAGCGGTCAATGAGCAGTTCTTC. The chain employs TRBV6-5 and TRBJ2-1; a weak D match, TRBD2 (5 bases). The germline V and J ends were trimmed by 7 bases and 6 bases, with 13 bases remaining between them. CDR1 and CDR2 (germline): MNHEY, SVGAGI. This CDR3 comprises 13 residues.